This record looks at one TCR beta chain sequence and its context. The sample belongs to a study of blood T cell repertoires in COVID-19. Study context: Samples of COVID-19 (acute and convalescent) were obtained from the United States, Italy and Spain. PBMCs, B-cell-depleted T cells, or T cells provided the cDNA or gDNA that made up the material.

The germline CDR1 and CDR2 sequences are ENHRY and SYGVKD. This CDR3 spans 13 amino acids. Trimming left V 7 bases short and J 1 base short, with 10 bases between. In the authors' workflow: Scientists estimated how many nucleated cells there were by amplifying reference gene primers. Clones were sequenced by immunoSEQ multiplex PCR, and TCRdb holds only the in-frame ones, with some missing. V and J calls and clone size are as listed in that table; D and trimming were resolved from the DNA. Of over 120,000 clones listed, approximately 80% were seen once; the top ten hold around 2.7%. The chain uses TRBV10-3 and TRBJ1-1; tentatively, D is TRBD1 (5 bases). The sequenced material came from peripheral blood. This TCR was recovered from a woman older than 75 with acute or convalescent COVID-19. The DNA of the CDR3 is TGTGCCATCACGGGCAGGGAGAACACTGAAGCTTTCTTT. Amino acids: CAITGRENTEAFF.